The clone carrying this TCR beta chain was counted a few times. Its antigen is unidentified. MiXCR, applied by TCRdb to the 5' RACE reads, yields one record per CDR3 protein. The profile covers hundreds of thousands of distinct CDR3 sequences, with approximately 13% appearing a single time and more than 12% taken by the ten largest. This entry comes from a study of T cells after yellow fever vaccination. Findings and caveats of the study: Weaker in magnitude, the secondary response showed a faster peak on day 5 versus 15. Contaminating bulk clonotypes could be abundant in FACS-sorted repertoires.

This CDR3 contains 14 residues. The V gene's germline CDR1 is SGHRS and CDR2 YFSETQ. V was shortened by 5 bases and J by 4 bases, with 15 bases between the two germline ends. Material: PBMCs, obtained on the day of the yellow fever booster vaccination. V gene TRBV5-1 combines with J gene TRBJ1-2; D possibly corresponds to TRBD1 (6 bases). This sequence originates from a man between 25 and 39 years old who received the YFV17D yellow fever vaccine. The CDR3 spells CASRGQNPFYGYTF. The CDR3 bases are TGCGCCAGCAGAGGACAGAACCCATTCTATGGCTACACCTTC.